This passage covers 14 T cell receptor beta chains from one sample sequenced in a study of early T cells in non-severe SARS-CoV-2 infection (dated by TCRdb to about 2021). Libraries were constructed by 5' RACE. Sequencing instrument: NextSeq 500. TCRdb ran its own pipeline on the public reads, namely fastp trimming at Q25 and MiXCR clone calling, and kept in-frame beta chains. Rows matching on CDR3 protein sequence are summarized as one entry with the most common DNA and genes. In all, the sample holds some 82,000 distinct CDR3 sequences, and about 12% of those were seen once. Clones ranked in the top ten supply 3.5% to 5% of the sample. The source was whole blood, collected at baseline. The source is an adult who was a healthcare worker with PCR-confirmed SARS-CoV-2 infection or an uninfected control (not recorded which).

This clonotype has a count of ten or more. This sequence joins TRBV7-2 and TRBJ2-2, with a weak D call TRBD2 (6 bases). The length of the CDR3 is 13 residues. Germline V gene data show CDR1 as SGHTA and CDR2 as FQGNSA. Trimming took off 5 bases at V and 5 bases at J, with 9 bases between the two ends. The CDR3 protein is CASSRRGTGELFF. CDR3 bases: TGTGCCAGCAGCCGGCGGGGTACCGGGGAGCTGTTTTTT.

The gene calls are TRBV27 and TRBJ1-6, with D possibly TRBD1 on 5 matching bases. Between the trimmed V and J ends, which lost 2 bases and 7 bases, there was a span of 9 bases. CDR1 and CDR2 from the germline V gene are MNHEY and SMNVEV (reference sequence). CDR3 length: 14 residues. CDR3 protein: CASSLRRGNSPLHF. The CDR3 nucleotides read TGTGCCAGCAGTTTACGGCGGGGCAATTCACCCCTCCACTTT.

This clonotype was counted between two and nine times. The CDR3 nucleotides are TGTGCCAGCTCCGCAGCTGGGCGATTGGGGAATGAGCAGTTCTTC. Its protein product is CASSAAGRLGNEQFF. The chain recombines TRBV12-3 or TRBV12-4 with TRBJ2-1; D not certain. The V gene lost 8 bases and the J gene lost 7 bases, with 21 bases spanning the gap. This CDR3 region has 15 residues.

A note on this clonotype: The junction shows a germline mismatch at one end, possibly a read error. J is TRBJ1-1 and V is TRBV12-3 or TRBV12-4, with D maybe TRBD1 (5 bases). This CDR3 is 15 amino acids long. The CDR3 region is CVSSFRGRLNTEAFF. The CDR3 region has the DNA TGTGTCAGCAGTTTCCGGGGACGGTTGAACACTGAAGCTTTCTTT.

The rearrangement links TRBV7-2 to TRBJ1-1, with 10 bases fitting TRBD1. The CDR3 sequence is 17 residues long. Losses at the gene ends were 1 base for V and 0 bases for J; bases not matched to a gene: 5. Germline lookup yields CDR1 SGHTA and CDR2 FQGNSA. In DNA form, the CDR3 reads TGTGCCAGCAGCTTAGTGGGGACAGGGGCAATGAACACTGAAGCTTTCTTT. Translated, it gives CASSLVGTGAMNTEAFF.

This clonotype was counted between two and nine times. The chain is built from TRBV2 and TRBJ1-5; D is unclear. The CDR3 consists of 11 residues. Germline V gives CDR1 SNHLY, CDR2 FYNNEI. Trimming left V 5 bases short and J 5 bases short, with 4 bases between. CDR3 coding DNA: TGTGCCAGCAGTCTCGATCAGCCCCAGCATTTT. Encoded protein: CASSLDQPQHF.

This clonotype was recorded at least ten times. The chain employs TRBV15 and TRBJ2-2; D is perhaps TRBD2 (5 bases). This CDR3 has 13 residues. Germline V CDR1 and CDR2: LNHNV, YYDKDF (reference sequence). V was shortened by 5 bases and J by 10 bases, with 14 bases between the two germline ends. The CDR3 DNA sequence: TGTGCCACCAGCTCCCCCTCCGGGGAGGAGCTGTTTTTT. It codes for CATSSPSGEELFF.

This clonotype has ten or more counts. The chain carries TRBV7-9 and TRBJ2-3; 8 bases fit TRBD2. This CDR3 is built from 16 residues. Losses at the gene ends were 6 bases for V and 3 bases for J; bases not matched to a gene: 11. Germline assignment: CDR1 SEHNR and CDR2 FQNEAQ (reference sequence). CDR3: CASSPTPSGRTDTQYF. The CDR3 bases are TGTGCCAGCAGTCCTACGCCCAGCGGGAGAACAGATACGCAGTATTTT.

This clonotype occurred many times. V is TRBV2 and J is TRBJ2-5; 8 positions match TRBD1. The CDR3 has 16 amino acids. CDR1 is SNHLY, CDR2 FYNNEI, per germline. Unmatched junction bases numbered 14, after V lost 6 bases and J lost 5 bases. This chain's CDR3 is CASRRDATGARETQYF. The CDR3 DNA follows: TGTGCCAGCAGGAGGGACGCGACAGGGGCCCGGGAGACCCAGTACTTC.

The chain is built from TRBV20-1 and TRBJ2-3, with 8 bases matching TRBD1. With 0 bases clipped from V and 3 bases from J, the junction kept 5 bases outside the gene matches. The CDR3 runs 15 residues. The germline V gene has CDR1 DFQATT and CDR2 SNEGSKA (reference sequence). The DNA of the CDR3 is TGCAGTGCTAGAGATCCGACAGGGGCGACAGATACGCAGTATTTT. This translates into CSARDPTGATDTQYF.

The V and J genes are TRBV12-5 and TRBJ2-7; 10 nucleotides match TRBD2. Trimming at V came to 6 bases and at J to 3 bases, leaving 5 bases not matched to a gene. The CDR3 contains 14 residues. The germline CDR1 and CDR2 sequences are LGHNT and FRNRAP. In nucleotides, the CDR3 is TGTGCTAGTGGACTGAGGACTAGCGGCTACGAGCAGTACTTC. Protein: CASGLRTSGYEQYF.

This clonotype was counted a few times. The chain is built from TRBV19 and TRBJ1-5; 7 bases fit TRBD1. The length of the CDR3 is 13 residues. CDR1 and CDR2 (germline): LNHDA, SQIVND (reference sequence). The trim removed 9 bases at V and 4 bases at J, leaving 6 bases unmatched. This CDR3 is CASRQGANQPQHF. CDR3 DNA sequence: TGTGCCAGCAGACAGGGCGCGAATCAGCCCCAGCATTTT.

This clonotype was counted a few times. The rearrangement links TRBV20-1 to TRBJ2-3; 7 bases are shared with TRBD2. Germline V CDR1 and CDR2: DFQATT, SNEGSKA (reference sequence). With V trimmed by 0 bases and J by 5 bases, 11 bases remained unmatched. This CDR3 spans 16 amino acids. CDR3 DNA: TGCAGTGCTAGAGAGATCGAGAAGCGGGGTGGAGATACGCAGTATTTT. Amino acids: CSAREIEKRGGDTQYF.

This clonotype was detected only a few times. This chain connects TRBV23-1 to TRBJ2-1; 8 bases agree with TRBD1. TRBV23-1 is sorted into the ORF group, with uncertain function. Trimming took 3 bases from V and 6 from J; bases not matched to a gene: 10. The CDR3 sequence is 16 residues long. The CDR3 DNA reads as TGCGCCAGCAGTCAGATCCGGGACAGGCCCCTCAATGAGCAGTTCTTC. Amino acid sequence: CASSQIRDRPLNEQFF.